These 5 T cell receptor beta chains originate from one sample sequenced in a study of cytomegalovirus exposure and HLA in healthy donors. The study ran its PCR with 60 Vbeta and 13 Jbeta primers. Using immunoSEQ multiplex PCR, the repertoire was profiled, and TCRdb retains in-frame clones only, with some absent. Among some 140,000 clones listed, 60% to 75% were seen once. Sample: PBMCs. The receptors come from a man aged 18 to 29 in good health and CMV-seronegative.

CDR3 in amino acids: CASSVVGGNTGELFF. CDR3 nucleotide sequence: TGTGCCAGCAGCGTAGTCGGGGGGAACACCGGGGAGCTGTTTTTT. The chain has TRBV9 and TRBJ2-2; possibly TRBD2 for D (6 bases). The CDR3 is 15 amino acids. The germline gives CDR1 SGDLS, CDR2 YYNGEE. V gave up 0 bases and J gave up 1 base, with 7 bases separating them.

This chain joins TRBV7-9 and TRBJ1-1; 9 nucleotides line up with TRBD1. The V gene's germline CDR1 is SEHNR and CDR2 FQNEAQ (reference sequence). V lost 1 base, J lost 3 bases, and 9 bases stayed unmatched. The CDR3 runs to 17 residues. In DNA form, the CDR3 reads TGTGCCAGCAGCTTAGGTCTCGGGGGACAGGGAGACACTGAAGCTTTCTTT. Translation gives CASSLGLGGQGDTEAFF.

The CDR3 reads CASSPPSGGEETQYF. The CDR3 DNA is TGTGCCAGCTCACCTCCTAGCGGGGGGGAAGAGACCCAGTACTTC. V usage is TRBV18 and J usage is TRBJ2-5; 12 nucleotides line up with TRBD2. This CDR3 comprises 15 residues. Germline V CDR1 and CDR2: KGHSH, LQKENI. Germline trimming cut 3 bases from V and 3 bases from J; bases unmatched to any gene: 2.

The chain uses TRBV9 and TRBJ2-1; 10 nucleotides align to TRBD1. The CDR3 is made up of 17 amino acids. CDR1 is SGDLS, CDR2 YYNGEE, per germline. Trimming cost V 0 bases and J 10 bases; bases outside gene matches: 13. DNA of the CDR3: TGTGCCAGCAGCGTAGCTACGTGGACAGGGGGTGGAGGAGAGCAGTTCTTC. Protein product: CASSVATWTGGGGEQFF.

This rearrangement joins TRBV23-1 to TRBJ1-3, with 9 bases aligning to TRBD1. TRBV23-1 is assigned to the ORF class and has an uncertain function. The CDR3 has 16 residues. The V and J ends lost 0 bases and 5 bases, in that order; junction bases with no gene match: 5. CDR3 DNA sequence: TGCGCCAGCAGTCAATCAGGGGACAGGGATCGAAACACCATATATTTT. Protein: CASSQSGDRDRNTIYF.